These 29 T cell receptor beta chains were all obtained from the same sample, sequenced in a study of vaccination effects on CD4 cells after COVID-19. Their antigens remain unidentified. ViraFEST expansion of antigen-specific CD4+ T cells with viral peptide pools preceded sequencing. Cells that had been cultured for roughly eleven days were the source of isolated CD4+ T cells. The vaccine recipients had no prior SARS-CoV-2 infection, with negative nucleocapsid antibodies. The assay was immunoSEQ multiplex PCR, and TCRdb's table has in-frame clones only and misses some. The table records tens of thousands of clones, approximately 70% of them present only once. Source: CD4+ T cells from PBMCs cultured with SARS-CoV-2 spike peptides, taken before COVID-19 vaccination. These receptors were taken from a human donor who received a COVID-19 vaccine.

The CDR3 coding sequence is TGTGCCAGCAGCCAAGTTACAGGGAGCCACGAGCAGTACTTC. This gives the protein CASSQVTGSHEQYF. The rearrangement uses TRBV7-2 and TRBJ2-7, with D possibly TRBD1 on 6 matching bases. Per germline, CDR1 SGHTA and CDR2 FQGNSA. V was shortened by 5 bases and J by 5 bases, with 16 bases between the two germline ends. This CDR3 is 14 amino acids long.

The CDR3 sequence: CASRLGTFRYEQYF. Here the CDR3 DNA reads TGTGCCAGCAGACTCGGGACATTTCGATACGAGCAGTACTTC. V gene TRBV6-5 combines with J gene TRBJ2-7; D is possibly TRBD1 (6 bases). The CDR3 extends over 14 amino acids. Trimming removed 6 bases from V and 4 bases from J, with 16 bases in between. Germline V lookup: CDR1 MNHEY, CDR2 SVGAGI.

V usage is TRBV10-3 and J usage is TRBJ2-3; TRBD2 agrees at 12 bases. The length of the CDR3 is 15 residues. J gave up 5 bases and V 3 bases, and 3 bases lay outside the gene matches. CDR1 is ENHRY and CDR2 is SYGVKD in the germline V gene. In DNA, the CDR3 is TGTGCCATCAGTGAAAGACTAGCGGGAGAAGATACGCAGTATTTT. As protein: CAISERLAGEDTQYF.

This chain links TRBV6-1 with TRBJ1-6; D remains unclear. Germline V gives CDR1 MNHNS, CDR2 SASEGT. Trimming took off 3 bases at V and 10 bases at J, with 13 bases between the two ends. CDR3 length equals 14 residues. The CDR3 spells CASSEYGEKSPLHF. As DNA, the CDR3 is TGTGCCAGCAGTGAGTACGGAGAAAAATCACCCCTCCACTTT.

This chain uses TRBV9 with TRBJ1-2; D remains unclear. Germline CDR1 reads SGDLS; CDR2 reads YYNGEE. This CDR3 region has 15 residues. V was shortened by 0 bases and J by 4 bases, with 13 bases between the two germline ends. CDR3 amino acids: CASSVEDIGGYGYTF. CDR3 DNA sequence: TGTGCCAGCAGCGTAGAAGACATAGGCGGCTATGGCTACACCTTC.

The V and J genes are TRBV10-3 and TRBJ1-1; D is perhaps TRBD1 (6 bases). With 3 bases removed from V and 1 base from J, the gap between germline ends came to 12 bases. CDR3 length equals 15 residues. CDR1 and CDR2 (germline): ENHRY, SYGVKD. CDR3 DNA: TGTGCCATCAGTGATTCGCGGGACAAGAACACTGAAGCTTTCTTT. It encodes CAISDSRDKNTEAFF.

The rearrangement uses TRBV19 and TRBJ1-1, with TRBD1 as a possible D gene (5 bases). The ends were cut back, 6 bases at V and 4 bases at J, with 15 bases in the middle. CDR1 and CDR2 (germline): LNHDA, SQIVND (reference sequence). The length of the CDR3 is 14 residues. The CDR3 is CASRQSGMGTEAFF. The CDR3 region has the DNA TGTGCCAGTAGGCAGTCAGGGATGGGCACTGAAGCTTTCTTT.

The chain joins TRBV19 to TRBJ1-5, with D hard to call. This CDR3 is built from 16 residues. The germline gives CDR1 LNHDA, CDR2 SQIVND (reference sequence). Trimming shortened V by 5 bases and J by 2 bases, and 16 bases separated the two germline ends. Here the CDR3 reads CASSFVNPAGNQPQHF. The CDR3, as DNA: TGTGCCAGTAGTTTCGTGAACCCGGCGGGCAATCAGCCCCAGCATTTT.

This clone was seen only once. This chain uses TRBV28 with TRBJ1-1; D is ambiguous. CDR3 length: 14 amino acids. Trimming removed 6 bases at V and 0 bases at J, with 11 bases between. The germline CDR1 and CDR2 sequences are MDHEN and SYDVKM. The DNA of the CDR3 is TGTGCCAGCAGGACCGGCCAGCTGAACACTGAAGCTTTCTTT. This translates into CASRTGQLNTEAFF.

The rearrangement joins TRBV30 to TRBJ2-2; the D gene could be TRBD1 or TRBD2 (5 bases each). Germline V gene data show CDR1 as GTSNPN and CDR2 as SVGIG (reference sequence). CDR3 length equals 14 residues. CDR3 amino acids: CAGGGLTGTGELFF. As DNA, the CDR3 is TGTGCTGGTGGGGGTTTGACGGGGACCGGGGAGCTGTTTTTT.

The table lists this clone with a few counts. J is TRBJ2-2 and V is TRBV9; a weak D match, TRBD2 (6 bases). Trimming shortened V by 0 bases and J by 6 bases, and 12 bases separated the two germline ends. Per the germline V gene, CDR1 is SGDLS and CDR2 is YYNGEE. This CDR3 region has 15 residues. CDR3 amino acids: CASSVGGGQPGELFF. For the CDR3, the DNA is TGTGCCAGCAGCGTAGGGGGAGGACAACCCGGGGAGCTGTTTTTT.

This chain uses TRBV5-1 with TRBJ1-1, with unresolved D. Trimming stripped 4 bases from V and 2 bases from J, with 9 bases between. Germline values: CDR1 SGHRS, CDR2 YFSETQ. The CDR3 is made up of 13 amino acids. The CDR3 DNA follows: TGCGCCAGCAGCAAACCATCTAACACTGAAGCTTTCTTT. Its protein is CASSKPSNTEAFF.

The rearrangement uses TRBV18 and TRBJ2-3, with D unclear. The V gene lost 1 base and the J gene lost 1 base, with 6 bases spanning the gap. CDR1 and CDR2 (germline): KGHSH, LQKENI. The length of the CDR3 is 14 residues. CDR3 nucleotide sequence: TGTGCCAGCTCACCACGGTACCGCACAGATACGCAGTATTTT. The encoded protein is CASSPRYRTDTQYF.

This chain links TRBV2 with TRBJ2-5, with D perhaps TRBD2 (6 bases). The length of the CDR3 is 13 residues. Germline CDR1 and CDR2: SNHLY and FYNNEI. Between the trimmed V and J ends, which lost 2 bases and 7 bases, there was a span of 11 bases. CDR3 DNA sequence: TGTGCCAGCAGTGAAAGACTAGGAGGGACCCAGTACTTC. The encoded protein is CASSERLGGTQYF.

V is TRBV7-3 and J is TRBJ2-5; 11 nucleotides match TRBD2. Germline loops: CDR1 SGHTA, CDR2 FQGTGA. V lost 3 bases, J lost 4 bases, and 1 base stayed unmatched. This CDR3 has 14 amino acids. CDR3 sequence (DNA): TGTGCCAGCAGCTTTAGCGGGGGGGTAGAGACCCAGTACTTC. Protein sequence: CASSFSGGVETQYF.

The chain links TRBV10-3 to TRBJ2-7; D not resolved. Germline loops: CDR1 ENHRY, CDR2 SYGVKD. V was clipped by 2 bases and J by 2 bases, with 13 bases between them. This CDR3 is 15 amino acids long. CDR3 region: CAISEVRAHTYEQYF. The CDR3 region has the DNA TGTGCCATCAGTGAGGTGCGCGCCCACACCTACGAGCAGTACTTC.

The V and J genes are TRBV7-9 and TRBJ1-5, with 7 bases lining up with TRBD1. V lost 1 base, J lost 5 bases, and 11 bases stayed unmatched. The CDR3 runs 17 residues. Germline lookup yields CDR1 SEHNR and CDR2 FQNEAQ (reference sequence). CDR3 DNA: TGTGCCAGCAGCTTAGGGTTTCAGGGGGAAACTCATCAGCCCCAGCATTTT. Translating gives CASSLGFQGETHQPQHF.

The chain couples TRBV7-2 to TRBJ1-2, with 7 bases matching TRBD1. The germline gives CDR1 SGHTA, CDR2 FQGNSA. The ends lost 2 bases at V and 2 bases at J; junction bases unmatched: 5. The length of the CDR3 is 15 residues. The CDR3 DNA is TGTGCCAGCAGCTTATTTGCAGGGGGGAACTATGGCTACACCTTC. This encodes CASSLFAGGNYGYTF.

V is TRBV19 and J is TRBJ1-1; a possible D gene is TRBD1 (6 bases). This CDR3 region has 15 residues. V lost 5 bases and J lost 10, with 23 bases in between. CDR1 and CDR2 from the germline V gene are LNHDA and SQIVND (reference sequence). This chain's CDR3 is CASSPPGTRSAVAFF. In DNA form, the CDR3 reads TGTGCCAGTAGTCCTCCCGGGACACGGTCCGCCGTAGCTTTCTTT.

The CDR3 bases are TGCGCCAGCAGCCTCCGGACAGCTAATTCACCCCTCCACTTT. Translated: CASSLRTANSPLHF. This chain joins TRBV4-3 and TRBJ1-6; possible D gene TRBD1, 6 bases. CDR1 and CDR2 from the germline V gene are LGHNA and YSLEER. V was cut by 4 bases and J by 6 bases, with 10 bases left in between. The CDR3 length is 14 residues.

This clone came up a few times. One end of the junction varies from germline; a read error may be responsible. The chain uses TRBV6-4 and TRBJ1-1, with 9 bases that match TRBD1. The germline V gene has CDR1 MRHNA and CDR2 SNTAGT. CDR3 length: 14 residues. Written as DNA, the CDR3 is TGTGCCAGTAGTGTCGGGACAGGGACTACTGAAGCTTTCTTT. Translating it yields CASSVGTGTTEAFF.

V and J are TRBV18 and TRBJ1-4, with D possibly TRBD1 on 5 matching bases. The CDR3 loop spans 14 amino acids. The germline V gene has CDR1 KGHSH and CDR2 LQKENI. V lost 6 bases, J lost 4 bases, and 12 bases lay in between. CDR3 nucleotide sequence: TGTGCCAGCTCCTTGGATCAGGGTAATGAAAAACTGTTTTTT. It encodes CASSLDQGNEKLFF.

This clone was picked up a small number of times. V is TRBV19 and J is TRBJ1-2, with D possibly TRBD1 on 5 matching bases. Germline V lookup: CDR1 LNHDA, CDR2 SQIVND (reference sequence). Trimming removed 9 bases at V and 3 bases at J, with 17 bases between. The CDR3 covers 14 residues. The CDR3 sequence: CASIPLGGDYGYTF. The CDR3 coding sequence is TGTGCCAGCATACCGCTGGGGGGGGACTATGGCTACACCTTC.

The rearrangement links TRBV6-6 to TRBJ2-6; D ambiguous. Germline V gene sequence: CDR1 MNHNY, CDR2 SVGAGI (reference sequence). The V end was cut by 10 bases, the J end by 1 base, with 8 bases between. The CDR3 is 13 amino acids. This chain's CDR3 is CATVGSGANVLTF. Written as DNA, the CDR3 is TGTGCCACCGTGGGGTCTGGGGCCAACGTCCTGACTTTC.

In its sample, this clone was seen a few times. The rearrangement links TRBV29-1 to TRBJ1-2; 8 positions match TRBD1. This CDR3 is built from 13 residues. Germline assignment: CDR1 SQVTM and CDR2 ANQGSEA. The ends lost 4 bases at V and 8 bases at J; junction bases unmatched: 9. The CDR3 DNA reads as TGCAGCGTTGGGCCAGGGGGCTCGGGAGGCTACACCTTC. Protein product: CSVGPGGSGGYTF.

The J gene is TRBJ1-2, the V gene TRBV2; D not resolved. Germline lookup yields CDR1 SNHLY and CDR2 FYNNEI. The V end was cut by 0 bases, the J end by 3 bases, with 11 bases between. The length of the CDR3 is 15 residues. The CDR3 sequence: CASSEARYRDYGYTF. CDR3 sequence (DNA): TGTGCCAGCAGTGAAGCGCGGTACCGGGACTATGGCTACACCTTC.

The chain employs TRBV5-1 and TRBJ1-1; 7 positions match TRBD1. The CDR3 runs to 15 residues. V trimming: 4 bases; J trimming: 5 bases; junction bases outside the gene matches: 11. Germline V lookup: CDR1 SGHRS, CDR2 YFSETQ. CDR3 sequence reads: CASSPTGKKWTEAFF. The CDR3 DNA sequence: TGCGCCAGCAGCCCGACAGGGAAAAAATGGACTGAAGCTTTCTTT.

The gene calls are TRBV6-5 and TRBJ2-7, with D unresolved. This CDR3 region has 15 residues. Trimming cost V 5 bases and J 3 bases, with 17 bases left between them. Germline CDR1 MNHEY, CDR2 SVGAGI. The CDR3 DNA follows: TGTGCCAGCAGTCCCTTCGTAAGTTCCGGCTACGAGCAGTACTTC. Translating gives CASSPFVSSGYEQYF.

The CDR3 reads CASSLFGQGGYNSPLHF. The CDR3 nucleotides are TGCGCCAGCAGCTTGTTTGGTCAGGGAGGATATAATTCACCCCTCCACTTT. V usage is TRBV5-1 and J usage is TRBJ1-6, with a weak D call TRBD1 (5 bases). The CDR3 sequence is 17 residues long. Germline assignment: CDR1 SGHRS and CDR2 YFSETQ. V shed 1 base and J shed 4 bases, with 15 bases lying between them.